The 22 T cell receptor beta chains listed next were all sequenced from one sample in a study of blood T cell repertoires in COVID-19. Repertoires were generated with immunoSEQ multiplex PCR, while TCRdb's copy carries only in-frame clones and drops some. Here the sample spans 150,000 to 200,000 clones, 80% to 90% being singletons. Sequenced: peripheral blood. These receptors originate from a human donor with active or convalescent COVID-19. The donor label of this sample is uncertain.

The genes are TRBV5-1 and TRBJ2-1; D gene unclear. V lost 5 bases to trimming and J lost 10 bases, with 22 bases between them. Germline loops: CDR1 SGHRS, CDR2 YFSETQ. The CDR3 runs to 15 residues. The CDR3: CASRGGSTVMEEQFF. In nucleotides, the CDR3 is TGCGCCAGCAGAGGCGGTTCGACGGTAATGGAAGAGCAGTTCTTC.

The chain has TRBV4-1 and TRBJ2-3; tentatively, D is TRBD2 (5 bases). Germline V gene sequence: CDR1 MGHRA, CDR2 YSYEKL. Trimming took 0 bases from V and 0 from J, leaving 19 bases between them. The CDR3 totals 19 residues. This CDR3 reads CASSQDLGVYTQSTDTQYF. In nucleotides, the CDR3 is TGCGCCAGCAGCCAAGATCTGGGAGTTTACACTCAAAGCACAGATACGCAGTATTTT.

The V and J genes are TRBV7-9 and TRBJ1-2, with 9 bases that match TRBD1. CDR3 size: 19 residues. With V trimmed by 1 base and J by 5 bases, 17 bases remained unmatched. The V gene's germline CDR1 is SEHNR and CDR2 FQNEAQ (reference sequence). In nucleotides, the CDR3 is TGTGCCAGCAGCTTAGGGGTCCCGGGACAGGGATCCCCAGGGTATGGCTACACCTTC. Translation gives CASSLGVPGQGSPGYGYTF.

The rearrangement links TRBV4-3 to TRBJ2-7; 7 bases line up with TRBD1. With 1 base clipped from V and 2 bases from J, the junction kept 11 bases outside the gene matches. CDR3 length: 17 residues. Per the germline V gene, CDR1 is LGHNA and CDR2 is YSLEER. This CDR3 is CASSQVGPGTETYEQYF. The CDR3 coding sequence is TGCGCCAGCAGCCAAGTAGGGCCCGGGACAGAGACCTACGAGCAGTACTTC.

The chain is built from TRBV6-1 and TRBJ1-2, with 7 bases fitting TRBD1. The V segment lost 3 bases and the J segment 3 bases; nucleotides outside the gene matches: 7. Germline V gives CDR1 MNHNS, CDR2 SASEGT. The CDR3 contains 15 residues. This CDR3 is CASSEGDSGHYGYTF. As DNA, the CDR3 is TGTGCCAGCAGTGAGGGGGACAGCGGACACTATGGCTACACCTTC.

The chain combines TRBV10-2 with TRBJ2-3; D is uncertain. Trimming shortened V by 2 bases and J by 5 bases, and 11 bases separated the two germline ends. This CDR3 region has 14 residues. From germline, CDR1 is WSHSY and CDR2 SAAADI. Here the CDR3 reads CASSESEPLDTQYF. In DNA, the CDR3 is TGCGCCAGCAGTGAGAGTGAGCCACTAGATACGCAGTATTTT.

With respect to this clone: Compared with germline, one end of the junction differs, possibly owing to a read error. The sample contains more than one DNA sequence encoding this CDR3. This chain connects TRBV7-7 to TRBJ2-2, with TRBD2 matching over 9 bases. This CDR3 region has 15 residues. CDR1 SSHAT and CDR2 FNYEAQ come from the germline V gene (reference sequence). DNA of the CDR3: TGTGCTAGCAGCTTAGGTCTAGCGGGAACCGGGGAGCTGTTTTTT. Amino acids: CASSLGLAGTGELFF.

The V gene is TRBV19, the J gene TRBJ1-1; TRBD1 is a possible D gene (5 bases). Germline V gene sequence: CDR1 LNHDA, CDR2 SQIVND (reference sequence). The V gene lost 4 bases and the J gene lost 2 bases, with 11 bases spanning the gap. CDR3 length equals 14 residues. CDR3 nucleotide sequence: TGTGCCAGTAGTACCAGGGCCAAAAACACTGAAGCTTTCTTT. Its translation: CASSTRAKNTEAFF.

The DNA for the CDR3 is TGTGCCATCAAGACCCTAGCGGAGGGGGGTCCAGATACGCAGTATTTT. Its protein is CAIKTLAEGGPDTQYF. This rearrangement joins TRBV10-3 to TRBJ2-3; D perhaps matches TRBD2 (7 bases). The CDR3 extends over 16 amino acids. The germline V gene encodes CDR1 ENHRY and CDR2 SYGVKD. V dropped 7 bases and J dropped 4 bases, with 21 bases sitting between them.

The chain uses TRBV9 and TRBJ2-3; TRBD2 matches 9 bases. Trimming took 10 bases from V and 2 from J; bases not matched to a gene: 14. From germline, CDR1 is SGDLS and CDR2 YYNGEE. The CDR3 sequence is 16 residues long. In DNA form, the CDR3 reads TGTGCCCGCCGCGGGGGGGGGACTACCCCCACAGATACGCAGTATTTT. It yields the protein CARRGGGTTPTDTQYF.

CDR3 sequence reads: CATSRASSREKLFF. DNA of the CDR3: TGTGCCACCAGCAGAGCTTCCTCGAGAGAAAAACTGTTTTTT. V gene TRBV15 combines with J gene TRBJ1-4; the D is unclear. The CDR3 length is 14 residues. V gave up 1 base and J gave up 8 bases, with 11 bases separating them. Germline-derived CDR1 and CDR2 are LNHNV and YYDKDF (reference sequence).

The rearrangement joins TRBV6-5 to TRBJ1-1, with a weak D call TRBD1 (5 bases). The V end was cut by 7 bases, the J end by 1 base, with 16 bases between. Germline values: CDR1 MNHEY, CDR2 SVGAGI. This CDR3 is built from 15 residues. The CDR3 loop is CASTPWGRGNTEAFF. CDR3 sequence (DNA): TGTGCCAGCACCCCCTGGGGGAGGGGGAACACTGAAGCTTTCTTT.

This chain links TRBV19 with TRBJ2-4; 7 bases match TRBD2. The CDR3 extends over 14 amino acids. CDR1 is LNHDA and CDR2 is SQIVND in the germline V gene (reference sequence). V was clipped by 8 bases and J by 4 bases; unmatched bases: 8. The CDR3 DNA reads TGTGCCAGTCACGCTAGGGGAGGGAAAAACATTCAGTACTTC. Translated: CASHARGGKNIQYF.

This chain connects TRBV4-1 to TRBJ2-6, with 10 bases aligning to TRBD1. CDR1 is MGHRA and CDR2 is YSYEKL in the germline V gene. CDR3 length: 18 residues. V was pared by 3 bases and J by 0 bases, with 5 bases of the junction left unmatched. The CDR3 bases are TGCGCCAGCAGCCAGAGGACAGGGGGTTACTCTGGGGCCAACGTCCTGACTTTC. Residues: CASSQRTGGYSGANVLTF.

This clone has only one observation. The rearrangement uses TRBV2 and TRBJ1-2; D perhaps matches TRBD1 (5 bases). The germline gives CDR1 SNHLY, CDR2 FYNNEI. The ends were cut back, 6 bases at V and 8 bases at J, with 7 bases in the middle. This CDR3 spans 10 amino acids. CDR3 in amino acids: CASRGLGYTF. The CDR3 region has the DNA TGTGCCAGCAGGGGGCTCGGCTACACCTTC.

This clone has just one count. The chain has TRBV3-1 (or the pseudogene TRBV3-2) and TRBJ2-7; D is possibly TRBD2 (6 bases). V was cut by 3 bases and J by 4 bases, with 10 bases left in between. The germline V gene has CDR1 LGHDT and CDR2 YNNKEL (reference sequence). The CDR3 runs 13 residues. The CDR3 bases are TGTGCCAGCAGCCAGCTAGCGCTTTACGAGCAGTACTTC. Its translation is CASSQLALYEQYF.

V and J are TRBV12-3 or TRBV12-4 and TRBJ1-2; 7 bases are shared with TRBD1. Unmatched junction bases numbered 6, after V lost 8 bases and J lost 3 bases. CDR3 length equals 13 residues. The CDR3 nucleotides read TGTGCCAGCCGTAACAGGGGCGACTATGGCTACACCTTC. Its protein product is CASRNRGDYGYTF.

This clone has a single count. The V and J genes are TRBV30 and TRBJ1-1, with D hard to call. This CDR3 region has 14 residues. The V end lost 3 bases, the J end lost 5 bases, and 16 bases lay between the germline ends. CDR1 and CDR2 from the germline V gene are GTSNPN and SVGIG (reference sequence). CDR3 protein: CAWSWSVVGTEAFF. The CDR3, as DNA: TGTGCCTGGAGCTGGAGTGTGGTTGGGACTGAAGCTTTCTTT.

CDR3 sequence reads: CASSPPTGGGYTF. DNA of the CDR3: TGTGCCAGCAGCCCCCCGACAGGGGGCGGCTACACCTTC. The chain carries TRBV9 and TRBJ1-2; 10 bases are shared with TRBD1. The CDR3 is 13 residues long. Germline CDR1 reads SGDLS; CDR2 reads YYNGEE. V dropped 4 bases and J dropped 8; count of bases not matched to a gene: 5. The complete variable domain, with remaining parts taken from reference TRBV9 and TRBJ1-2, reads DSGVTQTPKHLITATGQRVTLRCSPRSGDLSVYWYQQSLDQGLQFLIQYYNGEERAKGNILERFSAQQFPDLHSELNLSSLELGDSALYFCASSPPTGGGYTFGSGTRLTVV.

The chain links TRBV4-1 to TRBJ2-3; the D gene is possibly TRBD2 (6 bases). The germline V gene has CDR1 MGHRA and CDR2 YSYEKL. The CDR3 is 15 residues long. Trimming took off 4 bases at V and 3 bases at J, with 14 bases between the two ends. Here the CDR3 reads CASSRGVAVTDTQYF. In nucleotides, the CDR3 is TGCGCCAGCAGCCGCGGGGTAGCGGTGACAGATACGCAGTATTTT.

The CDR3 DNA is TGTGCCAGCAGGTCTCCTGGGGCCAACGTCCTGACTTTC. Amino acids: CASRSPGANVLTF. J is TRBJ2-6 and V is TRBV4-2; no clear D. CDR1 and CDR2 from the germline V gene are LGHNA and YNFKEQ. The V end lost 6 bases, the J end lost 2 bases, and 5 bases lay between the germline ends. The CDR3 runs to 13 residues.

The J gene is TRBJ2-7, the V gene TRBV5-1, with 11 bases that match TRBD2. Trimming at V came to 2 bases and at J to 4 bases, leaving 2 bases not matched to a gene. Germline CDR1 and CDR2: SGHRS and YFSETQ. The CDR3 runs 14 residues. The CDR3 spells CASSFGTSGYEQYF. The CDR3 bases are TGCGCCAGCAGCTTCGGGACTAGCGGATACGAGCAGTACTTC.